The next 17 T cell receptor beta chains were all read from a single sample in a study of T cell responses to AZD1222 COVID-19 vaccine. Sequenced by immunoSEQ multiplex PCR; TCRdb stores in-frame clones only, minus some. The table lists roughly 200,000 clones, approximately 95% of them singletons. The material sequenced was peripheral blood, taken 28 days after the second dose of the MenACWY control vaccine. The receptors were gathered from an adult who received the MenACWY meningococcal vaccine as a control.

Details on this clone: One end of the junction does not line up with germline, which may come from a read error. The CDR3 sequence: CHLRLIRGEHGYTF. The CDR3 DNA reads as TGCCATCTCCGCTTAATCAGGGGGGAGCATGGCTACACCTTC. This chain uses TRBV28 with TRBJ1-2; 7 bases line up with TRBD1. Germline V gene lookup returns CDR1 MDHEN and CDR2 SYDVKM. This CDR3 spans 14 amino acids.

The V and J genes are TRBV5-4 and TRBJ2-5; D might be TRBD1 (6 bases). V lost 0 bases and J 3 bases, leaving 12 bases between the germline ends. This CDR3 has 15 residues. The germline V gene encodes CDR1 SGHNT and CDR2 YYREEE (reference sequence). The CDR3 loop is CASSLDRVSKETQYF. For the CDR3, the DNA is TGTGCCAGCAGCTTGGACAGGGTTTCGAAAGAGACCCAGTACTTC.

DNA of the CDR3: TGTGCCAGCAGCAAAGACTCCCCGGGGGGATATCAGCCCCAGCATTTT. Amino acid sequence: CASSKDSPGGYQPQHF. The chain has TRBV21-1 and TRBJ1-5. TRBV21-1 is a known pseudogene. The CDR3 runs 16 residues.

J is TRBJ1-6 and V is TRBV7-2, with D possibly being TRBD1 (5 bases). Trimming removed 3 bases at V and 9 bases at J, with 18 bases between. The CDR3 runs to 16 residues. CDR1 and CDR2 from the germline V gene are SGHTA and FQGNSA. This CDR3 reads CASSFGRDWSGSPLHF. Here the CDR3 DNA reads TGTGCCAGCAGCTTCGGGAGGGACTGGTCTGGTTCACCCCTCCACTTT.

This chain connects TRBV4-3 to TRBJ2-2; D not certain. This CDR3 contains 13 residues. CDR1 and CDR2 from the germline V gene are LGHNA and YSLEER. V was shortened by 4 bases and J by 6 bases, with 9 bases between the two germline ends. This CDR3 is CASSLETPGELFF. The CDR3 DNA is TGCGCCAGCAGCCTTGAAACCCCCGGGGAGCTGTTTTTT.

This chain links TRBV7-9 with TRBJ1-2; TRBD1 agrees at 9 bases. Per germline, CDR1 SEHNR and CDR2 FQNEAQ (reference sequence). Trimming removed 8 bases from V and 0 bases from J; junction bases left unmatched: 4. The CDR3 is 14 amino acids. The DNA for the CDR3 is TGTGCCAGCCGAAGGGACAGGGCTAACTATGGCTACACCTTC. It yields the protein CASRRDRANYGYTF.

V is TRBV5-1 and J is TRBJ2-7; 9 nucleotides match TRBD1. Germline CDR1 and CDR2: SGHRS and YFSETQ. The CDR3 length is 14 residues. Trimming at V came to 1 base and at J to 7 bases, leaving 6 bases not matched to a gene. The CDR3 sequence is CASSLTGTGSEQYF. CDR3 in DNA: TGCGCCAGCAGCTTGACCGGGACAGGGAGTGAGCAGTACTTC.

V is TRBV19 and J is TRBJ1-2; D is uncertain. V lost 7 bases to trimming and J lost 4 bases, with 19 bases between them. Looked up from germline, CDR1 is LNHDA and CDR2 is SQIVND (reference sequence). CDR3 length: 15 residues. CDR3 coding DNA: TGTGCCAGTACCCCTGAACCTCAGTCTTCCTATGGCTACACCTTC. Encoded protein: CASTPEPQSSYGYTF.

Turning to this clone: The same CDR3 can be traced to other DNA sequences in this sample. The chain joins TRBV27 to TRBJ1-2; maybe TRBD1 (5 bases). With 6 bases removed from V and 1 base from J, the gap between germline ends came to 9 bases. This CDR3 has 13 residues. The germline V gene encodes CDR1 MNHEY and CDR2 SMNVEV (reference sequence). The CDR3, as DNA: TGTGCCAGCAGCCGGGGGAGTAACTATGGCTACACCTTC. It encodes CASSRGSNYGYTF.

The V and J genes are TRBV6-6 and TRBJ2-3; either TRBD1 or TRBD2 may fit D (6 bases each). Germline V gene lookup returns CDR1 MNHNY and CDR2 SVGAGI (reference sequence). The CDR3 consists of 19 residues. V lost 7 bases and J lost 0, with 26 bases in between. The CDR3 is CASNRKDQVGGPSTDTQYF. The CDR3 nucleotides are TGTGCCAGCAATCGTAAGGATCAGGTGGGGGGCCCTAGCACAGATACGCAGTATTTT.

CDR3 amino acids: CASSQAQGKYGYTF. The CDR3 nucleotides are TGTGCCAGCAGCCAAGCACAGGGGAAATATGGCTACACCTTC. The chain recombines TRBV3-1 (or the pseudogene TRBV3-2) with TRBJ1-2; the match to TRBD1 covers 7 bases. The CDR3 sequence is 14 residues long. Trimming took 1 base from V and 5 from J; bases not matched to a gene: 4. From germline, CDR1 is LGHDT and CDR2 YNNKEL (reference sequence).

The V gene is TRBV5-6, the J gene TRBJ2-7, with D possibly matching TRBD2 (7 bases). V was trimmed by 3 bases and J by 1 base, leaving 14 bases between them. Germline values: CDR1 SGHDT, CDR2 YYEEEE. The CDR3 sequence is 15 residues long. CDR3 coding DNA: TGTGCCAGCAGCTCCTGGGCGGGGGCTTCCTACGAGCAGTACTTC. Translating it yields CASSSWAGASYEQYF.

The chain recombines TRBV4-3 with TRBJ2-1, with 8 positions matching TRBD1. The V segment lost 3 bases and the J segment 1 base; nucleotides outside the gene matches: 5. Germline V gene lookup returns CDR1 LGHNA and CDR2 YSLEER. The CDR3 spans 16 residues. The CDR3 loop is CASSQWTGLSYNEQFF. In DNA, the CDR3 is TGCGCCAGCAGCCAGTGGACAGGGCTTTCCTACAATGAGCAGTTCTTC.

This chain links TRBV3-1 (or the pseudogene TRBV3-2) with TRBJ1-2, with D unclear. Trimming took 4 bases from V and 5 from J, leaving 14 bases between them. This CDR3 contains 14 residues. From germline, CDR1 is LGHDT and CDR2 YNNKEL (reference sequence). The CDR3: CASSLWTQLYGYTF. CDR3 DNA sequence: TGTGCCAGCAGCCTTTGGACCCAACTATATGGCTACACCTTC.

This chain joins TRBV5-1 and TRBJ2-3; D not certain. The V end was cut by 4 bases, the J end by 0 bases, with 6 bases between. The CDR3 consists of 13 residues. Germline CDR1 reads SGHRS; CDR2 reads YFSETQ. In nucleotides, the CDR3 is TGCGCCAGCAGCCAGGACAGCACAGATACGCAGTATTTT. Its protein product is CASSQDSTDTQYF.

About this clone: The junction shows a germline mismatch at one end, possibly a read error. V usage is TRBV28 and J usage is TRBJ1-2; unclear D gene. In germline, CDR1 is MDHEN, CDR2 SYDVKM. The CDR3 is made up of 11 amino acids. The CDR3 here is CASSSLDGSSF. The DNA of the CDR3 is TGTGCCAGCAGTTCTCTCGACGGCTCCAGCTTC.

V usage is TRBV6-5 and J usage is TRBJ2-2; 8 bases agree with TRBD1. Looked up from germline, CDR1 is MNHEY and CDR2 is SVGAGI. V lost 5 bases, J lost 2 bases, and 4 bases stayed unmatched. The CDR3 sequence is 15 residues long. CDR3 loop: CASSTDRANTGELFF. CDR3 sequence (DNA): TGTGCCAGCAGTACGGACAGGGCAAACACCGGGGAGCTGTTTTTT.